Listed below are T cell receptor beta chains from one sample, sequenced in a study of T cell repertoires and HLA-DP antigens. These TCRs are of unknown antigen specificity. Generated by immunoSEQ multiplex PCR, the TCRdb table keeps only in-frame clones and is missing some. This sample carries around 110,000 clones, over 90% of them seen once, and the ten largest clones take less than 0.35%. The sample was CD4+ T cells from PBMCs. All receptors derive from a woman younger than 35 in good health and CMV-seronegative. The CDR3 runs from the conserved cysteine through the conserved F or W. Fields, in order: CDR3 protein, CDR3 DNA, D gene, CDR3 length, J gene, clone size, V gene. D genes are given only for firm matches. Clone size is not always given. Where it is, it says once, few, many or a class for expanded clones.

CDR3aa: CASSEGNREFF
CDR3nt: TGTGCCAGCAGTGAAGGCAACAGGGAGTTTTTT
d_gene: .
len: 11
j_gene: TRBJ1-4
abundance: .
v_gene: TRBV2

CDR3aa: CASSPRDLDTQYF
CDR3nt: TGTGCCAGCTCACCACGAGATCTAGATACGCAGTATTTT
d_gene: .
len: 13
j_gene: TRBJ2-3
abundance: once
v_gene: TRBV18

CDR3aa: CARTNAAKGEQFF
CDR3nt: TGTGCCAGGACTAATGCCGCCAAGGGTGAGCAGTTCTTC
d_gene: .
len: 13
j_gene: TRBJ2-1
abundance: .
v_gene: TRBV2

CDR3aa: CASSHLGTGVTNIQYF
CDR3nt: TGTGCCAGCAGCCATCTTGGGACAGGGGTAACTAACATTCAGTACTTC
d_gene: TRBD1
len: 16
j_gene: TRBJ2-4
abundance: .
v_gene: TRBV7-9

CDR3aa: CASSFPGGLNTEAFF
CDR3nt: TGTGCCAGCAGTTTCCCTGGGGGGCTGAACACTGAAGCTTTCTTT
d_gene: .
len: 15
j_gene: TRBJ1-1
abundance: .
v_gene: TRBV6-6

CDR3aa: CASTERGSSYNEQFF
CDR3nt: TGTGCCAGCACCGAGCGGGGGAGCTCCTACAATGAGCAGTTCTTC
d_gene: TRBD2
len: 15
j_gene: TRBJ2-1
abundance: .
v_gene: TRBV6-6

CDR3aa: CASSPSGTTEAFF
CDR3nt: TGTGCCAGCAGCCCCTCGGGGACCACTGAAGCTTTCTTT
d_gene: .
len: 13
j_gene: TRBJ1-1
abundance: .
v_gene: TRBV28

CDR3aa: CASGRGDQPQHF
CDR3nt: TGTGCCAGTGGCAGGGGGGATCAGCCCCAGCATTTT
d_gene: TRBD1
len: 12
j_gene: TRBJ1-5
abundance: .
v_gene: TRBV19

CDR3aa: CASRKREAPLEQYF
CDR3nt: TGTGCCAGCAGGAAGCGGGAGGCCCCCCTCGAGCAGTACTTC
d_gene: TRBD2
len: 14
j_gene: TRBJ2-7
abundance: .
v_gene: TRBV27

CDR3aa: CASGFRDQQSQHF
CDR3nt: TGTGCTAGTGGTTTCAGGGACCAACAGTCCCAGCATTTT
d_gene: .
len: 13
j_gene: TRBJ1-5
abundance: .
v_gene: TRBV12-5

CDR3aa: CASSPSSYTYGNTIYF
CDR3nt: TGTGCCAGCAGTCCTTCCAGTTACACCTACGGAAACACCATATATTTT
d_gene: .
len: 16
j_gene: TRBJ1-3
abundance: once
v_gene: TRBV5-5

CDR3aa: CASSRRERGNTGELFF
CDR3nt: TGTGCCAGCAGCCGGAGAGAACGCGGGAACACCGGGGAGCTGTTTTTT
d_gene: .
len: 16
j_gene: TRBJ2-2
abundance: .
v_gene: TRBV11-1

CDR3aa: CASSLVQGGTGELFF
CDR3nt: TGTGCCAGCAGCTTGGTGCAGGGTGGCACCGGGGAGCTGTTTTTT
d_gene: .
len: 15
j_gene: TRBJ2-2
abundance: .
v_gene: TRBV5-4

CDR3aa: CSVVGNRGVGTNEQFF
CDR3nt: TGCAGCGTCGTGGGCAACAGGGGAGTCGGCACCAATGAGCAGTTCTTC
d_gene: TRBD1
len: 16
j_gene: TRBJ2-1
abundance: few
v_gene: TRBV29-1

CDR3aa: CASSPVSGRAGNEQFF
CDR3nt: TGTGCCAGCTCACCAGTAAGCGGGAGGGCCGGGAATGAGCAGTTCTTC
d_gene: TRBD2
len: 16
j_gene: TRBJ2-1
abundance: .
v_gene: TRBV18

CDR3aa: CASSPGHLSGNTIYF
CDR3nt: TGTGCCAGCAGCCCGGGACATCTCTCTGGAAACACCATATATTTT
d_gene: .
len: 15
j_gene: TRBJ1-3
abundance: .
v_gene: TRBV6-5

CDR3aa: CASSLNDQPQHF
CDR3nt: TGTGCCAGCAGTTTAAACGATCAGCCCCAGCATTTT
d_gene: .
len: 12
j_gene: TRBJ1-5
abundance: .
v_gene: TRBV28

CDR3aa: CASTSAGVGGETQYF
CDR3nt: TGTGCCAGCACTTCTGCCGGGGTCGGCGGGGAGACCCAGTACTTC
d_gene: .
len: 15
j_gene: TRBJ2-5
abundance: once
v_gene: TRBV27